Given below is one TCR beta chain in context. Germline CDR1 MGHRA, CDR2 YSYEKL. With 0 bases clipped from V and 5 bases from J, the junction kept 6 bases outside the gene matches. This CDR3 is built from 16 residues. This sample was taken from a study of blood T cell repertoires in COVID-19. Across the whole study: Samples of COVID-19 (acute and convalescent) were obtained from the United States, Italy and Spain. Sample material is recorded as cDNA or gDNA derived from T cells, B-cell-depleted T cells, or PBMCs.

This table comes from immunoSEQ multiplex PCR, and its TCRdb copy is limited to in-frame clones, with some not included. The sample holds more than 250,000 clones, around 88% seen once. The TCR comes from a woman between 45 and 65 years old with acute or convalescent COVID-19. The chain has TRBV4-1 and TRBJ2-1, with TRBD1 matching 8 bases. The material sequenced was peripheral blood. CDR3 nucleotide sequence: TGCGCCAGCAGCCAAGATTGGGGACAGGAGAACAATGAGCAGTTCTTC. Protein: CASSQDWGQENNEQFF.